The 9 T cell receptor beta chains given below trace back to one sample, sequenced in a study of cytomegalovirus exposure and HLA in healthy donors. Both 60 Vbeta primers and 13 Jbeta primers went into the PCR. TCRdb's copy holds only in-frame clones and misses some; the assay was immunoSEQ multiplex PCR. The data show some 200,000 clones, with more than 80% seen just once and about 0.64% held by the top ten. Sequencing input: PBMCs. The receptors were gathered from a boy aged 10-17 years in good health and CMV-seronegative.

The rearrangement links TRBV5-1 to TRBJ1-1, with 7 positions matching TRBD1. The CDR3 runs to 15 residues. Losses at the gene ends were 4 bases for V and 6 bases for J; bases not matched to a gene: 12. Looked up from germline, CDR1 is SGHRS and CDR2 is YFSETQ. CDR3 protein: CASSPVRDSKAEAFF. CDR3 sequence (DNA): TGCGCCAGCAGCCCAGTTCGGGACAGTAAGGCTGAAGCTTTCTTT. Combining the CDR3 with reference TRBV5-1 and TRBJ1-1 gives the whole variable domain KAGVTQTPRYLIKTRGQQVTLSCSPISGHRSVSWYQQTPGQGLQFLFEYFSETQRNKGNFPGRFSGRQFSNSRSEMNVSTLELGDSALYLCASSPVRDSKAEAFFGQGTRLTVV.

The chain recombines TRBV5-1 with TRBJ2-1; maybe TRBD2 (6 bases). V shed 4 bases and J shed 6 bases, with 11 bases lying between them. This CDR3 is built from 13 residues. Looked up from germline, CDR1 is SGHRS and CDR2 is YFSETQ. The CDR3 nucleotides are TGCGCCAGCAGCATCGGAGGGCGCAATGAGCAGTTCTTC. Translation: CASSIGGRNEQFF.

The chain has TRBV29-1 and TRBJ1-3, with D maybe TRBD1 (5 bases). This CDR3 has 11 residues. Trimming stripped 2 bases from V and 9 bases from J, with 8 bases between. Germline V gene data show CDR1 as SQVTM and CDR2 as ANQGSEA. The CDR3 bases are TGCAGCGTTGAAAGGGGCGGCACCATATATTTT. Translation: CSVERGGTIYF. Based on the CDR3 plus reference TRBV29-1 and TRBJ1-3, the full variable domain is SAVISQKPSRDICQRGTSLTIQCQVDSQVTMMFWYRQQPGQSLTLIATANQGSEATYESGFVIDKFPISRPNLTFSTLTVSNMSPEDSSIYLCSVERGGTIYFGEGSWLTVV.

V and J are TRBV5-4 and TRBJ2-7, with TRBD1 matching 7 bases. Germline loops: CDR1 SGHNT, CDR2 YYREEE (reference sequence). The CDR3 length is 15 residues. V was pared by 3 bases and J by 3 bases, with 9 bases of the junction left unmatched. In nucleotides, the CDR3 is TGTGCCAGCAGCTCGGGGACAGATGATGTCTACGAGCAGTACTTC. Amino acids: CASSSGTDDVYEQYF.

The V gene is TRBV19, the J gene TRBJ2-3; 11 bases align to TRBD2. The CDR3 sequence is 16 residues long. Per the germline V gene, CDR1 is LNHDA and CDR2 is SQIVND (reference sequence). Trimming cost V 5 bases and J 2 bases; bases outside gene matches: 6. The CDR3 spells CASSGSSGGITDTQYF. The CDR3 DNA is TGTGCCAGTAGTGGGTCTAGCGGGGGGATCACAGATACGCAGTATTTT.

The chain is built from TRBV5-6 and TRBJ2-7, with 7 positions matching TRBD1. CDR1 and CDR2 from the germline V gene are SGHDT and YYEEEE. The V and J ends lost 3 bases and 3 bases, in that order; junction bases with no gene match: 6. This CDR3 has 14 residues. The CDR3 loop reads CASSWKGQIYEQYF. DNA of the CDR3: TGTGCCAGCAGCTGGAAGGGACAGATCTACGAGCAGTACTTC. Together with reference TRBV5-6 and TRBJ2-7, the CDR3 gives the full variable domain: DAGVTQSPTHLIKTRGQQVTLRCSPKSGHDTVSWYQQALGQGPQFIFQYYEEEERQRGNFPDRFSGHQFPNYSSELNVNALLLGDSALYLCASSWKGQIYEQYFGPGTRLTVT.

This chain joins TRBV27 and TRBJ1-2; 7 nucleotides agree with TRBD1. Losses at the gene ends were 5 bases for V and 1 base for J; bases not matched to a gene: 7. Germline V gene lookup returns CDR1 MNHEY and CDR2 SMNVEV (reference sequence). This CDR3 comprises 15 residues. CDR3 region: CASSPRQGNNYGYTF. The CDR3 coding sequence is TGTGCCAGCAGTCCGCGACAGGGTAATAACTATGGCTACACCTTC.

This clone was seen once. This rearrangement joins TRBV30 to TRBJ1-4; D possibly corresponds to TRBD1 (5 bases). The CDR3 is 14 residues long. Trimming took 0 bases from V and 1 from J, leaving 6 bases between them. Looked up from germline, CDR1 is GTSNPN and CDR2 is SVGIG (reference sequence). The CDR3, as DNA: TGTGCCTGGAGTGTAAGGGGAACTAATGAAAAACTGTTTTTT. Residues: CAWSVRGTNEKLFF.

V is TRBV4-1 and J is TRBJ1-1; D perhaps matches TRBD1 (6 bases). Germline CDR1 and CDR2: MGHRA and YSYEKL. There are 15 residues in the CDR3. V gave up 3 bases and J gave up 2 bases, with 13 bases separating them. The CDR3 reads CASSQEQGPNTEAFF. The DNA of the CDR3 is TGCGCCAGCAGCCAGGAGCAGGGGCCCAACACTGAAGCTTTCTTT.